This T cell receptor beta chain was identified during a study of beta chain features in type 1 diabetes (dated by TCRdb to about 2018). A note on the overall study: Mean age, gender distribution, total cell number and subset yield did not differ between patients and healthy donors. A total of approximately 100 million sorted cells were examined across all samples, and the number of cells per subset was strongly correlated with RNA yield. The study compared the TCRB repertoires of sorted circulating CD4+ T cell subsets in recently diagnosed type 1 diabetes patients with those in matched healthy donors. Naive and central memory subsets were obtained from all 30 or so donors, but regulatory and stem cell-like memory subsets were isolated from only 8 patients and roughly 8 healthy donors. Overall results and qualifications from the work: HLA sub-analyses involved small numbers of individuals, so any influence of HLA type on TCRB rearrangement remained unresolved. Naive, central memory and regulatory TCRB repertoires appeared to be more similar among patients than among healthy donors. Sequencing cDNA rather than genomic DNA could over-represent highly expressing activated cells, although activation and CD3 levels did not differ between groups. At VDJ recombination sites, type 1 diabetes patients had fewer insertions and more deleted nucleotides, which implies abnormalities in thymic rearrangement. PCR might favor shorter templates, but patient and control samples were amplified and corrected together, so any skew would affect both groups equally. A moderate but significant shortening of TCRB CDR3 length was observed in type 1 diabetes patients in all four CD4+ subsets.

Each donor gave one peripheral blood draw, averaging around 0.11 L, which was collected into heparinised tubes. A BD FACSAria II was used to sort naive, central memory, regulatory and stem cell-like memory CD4+ T cells with a panel that included CD45RO, CCR7, CD25, CD127, CD95 and CD27. Purity was above 98% for every sorted population. PBMCs were isolated immediately by Lymphoprep density gradient centrifugation and stained directly without culture. To minimize batch effects, samples were stained and sorted in pairs, one healthy donor with one patient per experiment. The High Capacity cDNA Reverse Transcription Kit was used to reverse transcribe all of the isolated RNA, meaning that expressed TCRB transcripts were what got sequenced. Deep immunoSEQ sequencing was applied to naive, central memory and regulatory T cell samples, giving an average of roughly 3.3 million total reads per sample. After sorted cells were lysed in RLT buffer, RNA was extracted with DNase-treated RNeasy Micro or Mini kits, with the choice depending on cell number. Each cell subset was processed on its own to prevent cross-contamination, while patient and healthy donor samples were processed together. The immunoSEQ multiplex PCR was used to amplify TCRB sequences from cDNA, generating 87-bp fragments that spanned the CDR3 region. Sequencing of the amplicons was done on the Illumina HiSeq platform. The original methods were these. PCR bias was computationally corrected using synthetic template baselines, reads within Hamming distance 2 were collapsed, and singletons that could not be merged were discarded. Reads were aligned to IMGT to assign V, D and J genes, CDR3 length, and insertions or deletions at six rearrangement sites. Within each subset, clonotype counts were normalized to the number of sorted cells before true diversity and Gini coefficients were calculated with the tcR R package. The overlap coefficient, calculated on TCRB nucleotide sequences, was used to measure repertoire sharing. Out-of-frame TCRB sequences from naive cells were analyzed to stand in for the pre-selection repertoire. The table comes from immuneACCESS by way of TCRdb, which keeps in-frame sequences with V and J called. Part of the clones is missing from these tables; in studies checked, under half for an unresolved V gene and the rest for unknown reasons. V, J and clone size derive from that table, while D and trimming were established from the DNA sequence. Within this sample are about 330,000 clones, with approximately 10% of them counted one time only. Just over 0.015% of the sample is in the top ten clones.

This clone was picked up a small number of times. Its antigen remains undetermined. No qualities accompany the bases; no much larger clone lies one base away. The receptor's source is a young woman in good health. Sequencing used naive CD4+ T cells from blood. The cell subset or site label corresponds to: true naive CD4+ T cells.

The nucleotide sequence reads as follows: TGTGCCAGCAGTTTGGGGACTAGCGGGAGCGATACGCAGTATTTT. Translated, this is CASSLGTSGSDTQYF. The rearrangement joined TRBV7-8 to TRBJ2-3, with 14 junctional bases fitting TRBD2. V has 6 bases trimmed and J has 6 bases trimmed; junction bases matching no gene number 5. The CDR3 numbers 15 residues from cysteine through phenylalanine. Only CDR3 DNA remains: 45 bases, in frame from the first base. CDR1 SGHVS and CDR2 FQNEAQ are derived from the germline V gene. The entire variable domain, with the stretches around the CDR3 drawn from the reference TRBV7-8 and TRBJ2-3 proteins, is GAGVSQSPRYKVAKRGQDVALRCDPISGHVSLFWYQQALGQGPEFLTYFQNEAQLDKSGLPSDRFFAERPEGSVSTLKIQRTQQEDSAVYLCASSLGTSGSDTQYFGPGTRLTVL.